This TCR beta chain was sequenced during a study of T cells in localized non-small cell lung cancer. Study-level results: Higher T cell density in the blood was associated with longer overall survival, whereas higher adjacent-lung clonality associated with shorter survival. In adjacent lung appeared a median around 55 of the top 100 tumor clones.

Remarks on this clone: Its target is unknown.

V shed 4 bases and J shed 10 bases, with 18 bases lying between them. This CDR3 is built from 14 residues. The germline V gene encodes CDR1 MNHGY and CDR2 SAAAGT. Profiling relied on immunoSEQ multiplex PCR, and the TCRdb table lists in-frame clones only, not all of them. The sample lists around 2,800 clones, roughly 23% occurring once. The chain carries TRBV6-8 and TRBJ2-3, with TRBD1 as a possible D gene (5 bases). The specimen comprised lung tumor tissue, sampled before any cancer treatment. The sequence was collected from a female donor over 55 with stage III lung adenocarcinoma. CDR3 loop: CASSSGRTGTPQYF. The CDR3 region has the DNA TGTGCCAGCAGTTCAGGGCGAACCGGTACCCCGCAGTATTTT.